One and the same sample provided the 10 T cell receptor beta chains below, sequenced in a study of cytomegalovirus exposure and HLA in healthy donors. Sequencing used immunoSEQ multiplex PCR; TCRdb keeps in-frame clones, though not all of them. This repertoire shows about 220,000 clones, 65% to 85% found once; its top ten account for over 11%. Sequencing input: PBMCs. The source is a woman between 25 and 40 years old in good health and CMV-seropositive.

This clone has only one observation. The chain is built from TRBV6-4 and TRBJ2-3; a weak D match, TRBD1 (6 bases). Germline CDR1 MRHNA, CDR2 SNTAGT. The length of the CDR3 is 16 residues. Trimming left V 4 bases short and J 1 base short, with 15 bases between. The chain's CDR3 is CASSAGGQGGTDTQYF. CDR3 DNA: TGTGCCAGCAGTGCTGGGGGCCAAGGGGGCACAGATACGCAGTATTTT.

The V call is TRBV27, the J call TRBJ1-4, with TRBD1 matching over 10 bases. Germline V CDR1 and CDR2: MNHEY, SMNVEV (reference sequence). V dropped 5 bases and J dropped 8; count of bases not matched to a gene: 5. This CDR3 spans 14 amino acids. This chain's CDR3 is CASSAGTGVEKLFF. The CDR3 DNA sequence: TGTGCCAGCAGTGCCGGGACAGGGGTAGAAAAACTGTTTTTT. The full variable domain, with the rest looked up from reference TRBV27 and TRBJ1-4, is EAQVTQNPRYLITVTGKKLTVTCSQNMNHEYMSWYRQDPGLGLRQIYYSMNVEVTDKGDVPEGYKVSRKEKRNFPLILESPSPNQTSLYFCASSAGTGVEKLFFGSGTQLSVL.

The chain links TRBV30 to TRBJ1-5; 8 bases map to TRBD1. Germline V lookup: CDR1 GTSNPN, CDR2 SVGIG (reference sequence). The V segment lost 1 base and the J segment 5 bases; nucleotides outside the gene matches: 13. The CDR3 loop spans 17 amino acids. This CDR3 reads CAWSGLLGQGRDQPQHF. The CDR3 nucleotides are TGTGCCTGGAGTGGCCTACTTGGACAGGGCAGGGATCAGCCCCAGCATTTT. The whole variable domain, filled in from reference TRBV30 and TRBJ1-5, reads SQTIHQWPATLVQPVGSPLSLECTVEGTSNPNLYWYRQAAGRGLQLLFYSVGIGQISSEVPQNLSASRPQDRQFILSSKKLLLSDSGFYLCAWSGLLGQGRDQPQHFGDGTRLSIL.

The CDR3 nucleotides are TGTGCCAGCAGCCTACCCGGGACCGACATTCAGTACTTC. Translation: CASSLPGTDIQYF. The rearrangement uses TRBV7-9 and TRBJ2-4; perhaps D is TRBD1 or TRBD2 (5 bases each). CDR1 and CDR2 (germline): SEHNR, FQNEAQ (reference sequence). The germline V and J ends were trimmed by 5 bases and 8 bases, with 13 bases remaining between them. The length of the CDR3 is 13 residues.

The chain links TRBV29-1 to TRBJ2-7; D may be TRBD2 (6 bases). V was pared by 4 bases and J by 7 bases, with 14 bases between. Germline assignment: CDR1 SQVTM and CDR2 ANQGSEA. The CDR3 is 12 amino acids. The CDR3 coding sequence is TGCAGCGTTGGGGACTGGGAAGGGGAGCAGTACTTC. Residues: CSVGDWEGEQYF.

The CDR3 is CSADWDTQYF. For the CDR3, the DNA is TGCAGTGCTGATTGGGATACGCAGTATTTT. The chain recombines TRBV20-1 with TRBJ2-3; D is unclear. Germline CDR1 is DFQATT and CDR2 is SNEGSKA (reference sequence). The CDR3 spans 10 residues. Trimming shortened V by 5 bases and J by 6 bases, and 6 bases separated the two germline ends.

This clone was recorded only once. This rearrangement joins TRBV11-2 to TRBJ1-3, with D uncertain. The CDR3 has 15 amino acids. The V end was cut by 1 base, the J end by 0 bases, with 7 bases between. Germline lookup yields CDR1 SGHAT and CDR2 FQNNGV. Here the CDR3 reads CASSLGGSSGNTIYF. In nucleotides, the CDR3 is TGTGCCAGCAGCTTAGGTGGAAGCTCTGGAAACACCATATATTTT.

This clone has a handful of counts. The CDR3 reads CASSGGYPTDTQYF. The CDR3 DNA is TGTGCCAGTTCGGGGGGCTACCCCACAGATACGCAGTATTTT. The chain combines TRBV19 with TRBJ2-3; the D gene is possibly TRBD2 (7 bases). The germline V and J ends were trimmed by 8 bases and 2 bases, with 14 bases remaining between them. The CDR3 length is 14 residues. The germline V gene encodes CDR1 LNHDA and CDR2 SQIVND (reference sequence).

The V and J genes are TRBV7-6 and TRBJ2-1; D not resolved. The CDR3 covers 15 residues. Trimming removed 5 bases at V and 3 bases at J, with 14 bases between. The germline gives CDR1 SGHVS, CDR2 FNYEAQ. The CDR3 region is CASSPQNPVYNEQFF. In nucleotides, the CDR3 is TGTGCCAGCAGCCCCCAGAACCCGGTCTACAATGAGCAGTTCTTC.

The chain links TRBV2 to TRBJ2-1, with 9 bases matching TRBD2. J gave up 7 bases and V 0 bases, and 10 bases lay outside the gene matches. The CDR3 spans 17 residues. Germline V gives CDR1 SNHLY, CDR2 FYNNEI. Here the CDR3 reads CASSEALAGGWENEQFF. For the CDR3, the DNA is TGTGCCAGCAGTGAAGCGTTGGCGGGAGGGTGGGAAAATGAGCAGTTCTTC. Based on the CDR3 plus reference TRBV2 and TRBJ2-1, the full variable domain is EPEVTQTPSHQVTQMGQEVILRCVPISNHLYFYWYRQILGQKVEFLVSFYNNEISEKSEIFDDQFSVERPDGSNFTLKIRSTKLEDSAMYFCASSEALAGGWENEQFFGPGTRLTVL.